Presented here are 17 T cell receptor beta chains from one specimen sequenced in a study of technical replicates of blood from a handful of donors. TCRdb keeps only in-frame clones here, not all; method: immunoSEQ multiplex PCR. Of about 69,000 clones in the sample, roughly 88% were seen once. Specimen: PBMCs. The receptors stem from a human donor in good health. Some clones in this sample may be carry-over from other donors' samples.

The V gene is TRBV30, the J gene TRBJ1-2; D gene ambiguous. Germline values: CDR1 GTSNPN, CDR2 SVGIG (reference sequence). V lost 8 bases and J lost 1, with 8 bases in between. The CDR3 consists of 11 residues. CDR3 sequence: CAAGLNYGYTF. For the CDR3, the DNA is TGTGCCGCAGGCCTTAACTATGGCTACACCTTC.

V gene TRBV9 combines with J gene TRBJ1-1; 10 nucleotides agree with TRBD1. Trimming removed 0 bases from V and 5 bases from J; junction bases left unmatched: 16. From germline, CDR1 is SGDLS and CDR2 YYNGEE. The CDR3 runs to 19 residues. CDR3 sequence: CASSVAPTGTGVRNTEAFF. As DNA, the CDR3 is TGTGCCAGCAGCGTAGCCCCCACCGGGACAGGGGTTCGGAATACTGAAGCTTTCTTT.

The gene calls are TRBV7-2 and TRBJ2-5; TRBD1 is a possible D gene (5 bases). Trimming took 5 bases from V and 5 from J, leaving 21 bases between them. CDR3 length equals 16 residues. The germline V gene has CDR1 SGHTA and CDR2 FQGNSA. The CDR3 here is CASSPKWALKGETQYF. The CDR3 bases are TGTGCCAGCAGCCCAAAGTGGGCTTTGAAGGGGGAGACCCAGTACTTC.

The chain links TRBV18 to TRBJ2-2; 12 bases are a match to TRBD2. V dropped 2 bases and J dropped 5; count of bases not matched to a gene: 9. The CDR3 runs to 18 residues. Per germline, CDR1 KGHSH and CDR2 LQKENI. CDR3 coding DNA: TGTGCCAGCTCACCAAGCTTGACTAGCGGGAGCGTAACCGGGGAGCTGTTTTTT. Translation gives CASSPSLTSGSVTGELFF.

V and J are TRBV9 and TRBJ1-5, with D possibly TRBD1 on 6 matching bases. The CDR3 is 15 amino acids. V shed 3 bases and J shed 5 bases, with 15 bases lying between them. The V gene's germline CDR1 is SGDLS and CDR2 YYNGEE. This CDR3 reads CASSAATGPYQPQHF. CDR3 nucleotides: TGTGCCAGCAGCGCAGCGACAGGACCCTATCAGCCCCAGCATTTT. The full variable domain, rest sourced from reference TRBV9 and TRBJ1-5, is DSGVTQTPKHLITATGQRVTLRCSPRSGDLSVYWYQQSLDQGLQFLIQYYNGEERAKGNILERFSAQQFPDLHSELNLSSLELGDSALYFCASSAATGPYQPQHFGDGTRLSIL.

The chain employs TRBV5-1 and TRBJ2-7, with 8 bases aligning to TRBD1. The CDR3 is 15 residues long. The germline CDR1 and CDR2 sequences are SGHRS and YFSETQ. The V and J ends lost 4 bases and 4 bases, in that order; junction bases with no gene match: 10. CDR3 DNA sequence: TGCGCCAGCAGCCCGGAAGACAGGGGCTGGTACGAGCAGTACTTC. Its protein is CASSPEDRGWYEQYF.

V is TRBV19 and J is TRBJ2-7; perhaps TRBD1 as D (5 bases). Germline V lookup: CDR1 LNHDA, CDR2 SQIVND (reference sequence). The CDR3 is made up of 11 amino acids. Trimming cost V 10 bases and J 3 bases, with 10 bases left between them. CDR3 loop: CATGQDYEQYF. CDR3 DNA sequence: TGTGCCACCGGACAAGACTACGAGCAGTACTTC.

The chain uses TRBV9 and TRBJ1-3; 7 bases fit TRBD1. The CDR3 has 18 amino acids. Trimming removed 2 bases from V and 4 bases from J; junction bases left unmatched: 15. Germline assignment: CDR1 SGDLS and CDR2 YYNGEE. The CDR3 nucleotides are TGTGCCAGCAGCGTGACCACAGGGGAACGGGGTGCCGGAAACACCATATATTTT. Translation: CASSVTTGERGAGNTIYF.

The chain joins TRBV7-9 to TRBJ1-3; D unclear. The CDR3 is 15 amino acids. The germline V and J ends were trimmed by 4 bases and 0 bases, with 10 bases remaining between them. The germline CDR1 and CDR2 sequences are SEHNR and FQNEAQ (reference sequence). This chain's CDR3 is CASSSQTGSGNTIYF. The CDR3 DNA reads TGTGCCAGCAGCTCCCAAACGGGCTCTGGAAACACCATATATTTT.

The rearrangement links TRBV29-1 to TRBJ2-7; 7 positions match TRBD1. Germline V gene data show CDR1 as SQVTM and CDR2 as ANQGSEA. The junction had 11 bases not matched to a gene; V was cut back by 6 bases and J by 3 bases. CDR3 length: 14 residues. For the CDR3, the DNA is TGCAGCGTGCAAAGGACAGGCTTAAGCTACGAGCAGTACTTC. It translates to CSVQRTGLSYEQYF.

The V and J genes are TRBV7-9 and TRBJ2-1; 8 nucleotides align to TRBD2. The germline CDR1 and CDR2 sequences are SEHNR and FQNEAQ (reference sequence). The CDR3 is 13 residues long. The V segment lost 10 bases and the J segment 7 bases; nucleotides outside the gene matches: 9. Here the CDR3 reads CAKASGSQNEQFF. The CDR3 DNA reads as TGTGCCAAGGCGAGCGGGAGTCAGAATGAGCAGTTCTTC.

This chain joins TRBV6-5 and TRBJ2-5, with D maybe TRBD2 (5 bases). From germline, CDR1 is MNHEY and CDR2 SVGAGI. V lost 0 bases and J lost 2, with 13 bases in between. This CDR3 comprises 16 residues. Here the CDR3 DNA reads TGTGCCAGCAGTTACTCCGGAGGAGGTACTCAAGAGACCCAGTACTTC. As protein: CASSYSGGGTQETQYF.

The rearrangement links TRBV5-1 to TRBJ2-3, with 8 nucleotides matching TRBD1. The germline V gene encodes CDR1 SGHRS and CDR2 YFSETQ. The ends lost 3 bases at V and 4 bases at J; junction bases unmatched: 7. The CDR3 contains 15 residues. The CDR3 nucleotides are TGCGCCAGCAGCTCGCAGGGGGCACCAGCAGATACGCAGTATTTT. Its translation is CASSSQGAPADTQYF.

The gene calls are TRBV14 and TRBJ2-2; D may be TRBD1 (7 bases). Trimming took 4 bases from V and 4 from J, leaving 13 bases between them. Germline V CDR1 and CDR2: SGHDN, FVKESK. CDR3 length: 15 residues. CDR3 sequence (DNA): TGTGCCAGCAGCCGACAGGGAGGAATCACCGGGGAGCTGTTTTTT. Its translation: CASSRQGGITGELFF.

The chain carries TRBV19 and TRBJ1-2; D is undetermined. The CDR3 runs to 16 residues. Per the germline V gene, CDR1 is LNHDA and CDR2 is SQIVND (reference sequence). The V end lost 0 bases, the J end lost 1 base, and 12 bases lay between the germline ends. CDR3 loop: CASSIDGTGFNYGYTF. The CDR3 region has the DNA TGTGCCAGTAGTATAGATGGAACCGGGTTTAACTATGGCTACACCTTC.

The V gene is TRBV19, the J gene TRBJ1-5, with 7 bases aligning to TRBD1. Germline loops: CDR1 LNHDA, CDR2 SQIVND (reference sequence). J lost 2 bases, V lost 5 bases, and 9 bases had no gene match. The CDR3 contains 16 residues. As DNA, the CDR3 is TGTGCCAGTAGTGTAAACCCAGGGGGTGGCAATCAGCCCCAGCATTTT. Its protein is CASSVNPGGGNQPQHF.

The chain couples TRBV10-3 to TRBJ2-1; weak D call: TRBD2 (7 bases). The V and J ends lost 4 bases and 10 bases respectively, with 17 bases between them. The CDR3 is 14 amino acids. Per the germline V gene, CDR1 is ENHRY and CDR2 is SYGVKD. DNA of the CDR3: TGTGCCATCAGTGTTGGGGGGGGCGTTGGAGAGCAGTTCTTC. Residues: CAISVGGGVGEQFF.